The 14 T cell receptor beta chains listed next were all sequenced from one sample in a study of blood T cells in healthy people across ages. Through a sample-barcoded 5' primer and a J-beta primer mix, a second PCR was run for roughly 6 to 11 cycles. TCRdb ran MiXCR on the 5' RACE reads and lists one entry per CDR3 protein. The table lists about 640,000 distinct CDR3 sequences, around 54% of them singletons. Sequencing input: blood. Receptors were obtained from a man between 60 and 70 years old in good health.

In this sample, this clonotype turned up a few times. This chain connects TRBV28 to TRBJ2-1, with a weak D call TRBD2 (6 bases). The V end lost 2 bases, the J end lost 4 bases, and 12 bases lay between the germline ends. Germline V CDR1 and CDR2: MDHEN, SYDVKM. There are 15 residues in the CDR3. The chain's CDR3 is CASSLAGLRYNEQFF. The CDR3 nucleotides are TGTGCCAGCAGTTTAGCGGGACTGCGGTACAATGAGCAGTTCTTC.

This sequence joins TRBV9 and TRBJ1-1, with D possibly matching TRBD1 (6 bases). The CDR3 length is 14 residues. Germline V gene data show CDR1 as SGDLS and CDR2 as YYNGEE. Trimming cost V 3 bases and J 6 bases, with 15 bases left between them. The chain's CDR3 is CASSATGQEAEAFF. The CDR3 DNA is TGTGCCAGCAGCGCCACAGGGCAAGAGGCTGAAGCTTTCTTT.

This rearrangement joins TRBV29-1 to TRBJ1-1; tentatively, D is TRBD1 (6 bases). Germline V gene data show CDR1 as SQVTM and CDR2 as ANQGSEA. This CDR3 contains 14 residues. The V gene lost 1 base and the J gene lost 5 bases, with 14 bases spanning the gap. The CDR3 spells CSVEGVGGGTEAFF. The CDR3 DNA reads TGCAGCGTTGAAGGAGTCGGGGGCGGGACTGAAGCTTTCTTT.

The V call is TRBV7-2, the J call TRBJ2-3, with 9 bases aligning to TRBD2. CDR1 is SGHTA and CDR2 is FQGNSA in the germline V gene. CDR3 length: 17 residues. With V trimmed by 6 bases and J by 3 bases, 13 bases remained unmatched. The CDR3 coding sequence is TGTGCCAGCAGTCCACCTAAGCGGGGGGTAAGAACAGATACGCAGTATTTT. It translates to CASSPPKRGVRTDTQYF.

This clonotype came up a few times. The CDR3 is CASGGASLNNEQFF. The CDR3 nucleotides read TGTGCCAGCGGGGGGGCTAGCTTAAACAATGAGCAGTTCTTC. The chain recombines TRBV6-2 or TRBV6-3 with TRBJ2-1, with D maybe TRBD2 (7 bases). This CDR3 is 14 amino acids long. CDR1 and CDR2 from the germline V gene are MNHEY and SVGEGT. V was clipped by 8 bases and J by 5 bases, with 16 bases between them.

The J gene is TRBJ2-3, the V gene TRBV12-3 or TRBV12-4; D is possibly TRBD2 (5 bases). The CDR3 is made up of 14 amino acids. Trimming left V 3 bases short and J 5 bases short, with 12 bases between. CDR3 sequence (DNA): TGTGCCAGCAGTTTGGCGGACGAGGGAGATACGCAGTATTTT. Its translation is CASSLADEGDTQYF.

This clonotype has more than one count but fewer than ten. The rearrangement uses TRBV10-3 and TRBJ2-5, with 9 bases identical to TRBD1. The germline gives CDR1 ENHRY, CDR2 SYGVKD. The J segment lost 2 bases and the V segment lost 8 bases, leaving 6 bases of the junction unmatched. This CDR3 has 14 residues. CDR3 residues: CAISLGTGQETQYF. CDR3 DNA: TGTGCCATCTCGCTAGGGACAGGGCAAGAGACCCAGTACTTC.

This sequence joins TRBV5-1 and TRBJ2-5, with D possibly called TRBD1 or TRBD2 (5 bases each). The germline V and J ends were trimmed by 0 bases and 7 bases, with 16 bases remaining between them. The germline V gene has CDR1 SGHRS and CDR2 YFSETQ. The CDR3 consists of 15 residues. CDR3 DNA sequence: TGCGCCAGCAGCTTGGATGGGGACCCAGGCGGGACCCAGTACTTC. Its translation: CASSLDGDPGGTQYF. Looking up the rest from reference TRBV5-1 and TRBJ2-5 gives the full variable domain: KAGVTQTPRYLIKTRGQQVTLSCSPISGHRSVSWYQQTPGQGLQFLFEYFSETQRNKGNFPGRFSGRQFSNSRSEMNVSTLELGDSALYLCASSLDGDPGGTQYFGPGTRLLVL.

This clonotype was seen just once. The rearrangement joins TRBV5-1 to TRBJ2-3, with 10 bases identical to TRBD1. V shed 0 bases and J 4 bases; nucleotides not matched to a gene: 8. This CDR3 has 17 residues. Looked up from germline, CDR1 is SGHRS and CDR2 is YFSETQ. CDR3 amino acids: CASSLDGGTGAPDTQYF. CDR3 DNA sequence: TGCGCCAGCAGCTTGGATGGAGGGACAGGGGCACCAGATACGCAGTATTTT. Together with reference TRBV5-1 and TRBJ2-3, the CDR3 gives the full variable domain: KAGVTQTPRYLIKTRGQQVTLSCSPISGHRSVSWYQQTPGQGLQFLFEYFSETQRNKGNFPGRFSGRQFSNSRSEMNVSTLELGDSALYLCASSLDGGTGAPDTQYFGPGTRLTVL.

This clonotype showed up just a few times. The chain has TRBV28 and TRBJ2-3; D ambiguous. The germline CDR1 and CDR2 sequences are MDHEN and SYDVKM. The CDR3 sequence is 11 residues long. V was cut by 6 bases and J by 6 bases, with 7 bases left in between. Written as DNA, the CDR3 is TGTGCCAGCAGCCCTGTCGATACGCAGTATTTT. This translates into CASSPVDTQYF.

The table lists this clonotype with a count of one. This chain links TRBV5-1 with TRBJ2-1; D perhaps matches TRBD1 (6 bases). The CDR3 consists of 14 residues. V was trimmed by 1 base and J by 5 bases, leaving 10 bases between them. Germline CDR1 reads SGHRS; CDR2 reads YFSETQ. The CDR3 DNA is TGCGCCAGCAGCTTGTCTGGACAGAACAATGAGCAGTTCTTC. Residues: CASSLSGQNNEQFF.

This clonotype was seen only a few times. The chain combines TRBV7-2 with TRBJ2-3, with TRBD1 identical over 7 bases. The germline V gene encodes CDR1 SGHTA and CDR2 FQGNSA. Trimming took 5 bases from V and 5 from J; bases not matched to a gene: 7. CDR3 size: 14 residues. This CDR3 is CASSPDRVVDTQYF. CDR3 nucleotides: TGTGCCAGCAGCCCCGACAGGGTTGTAGATACGCAGTATTTT.

This rearrangement joins TRBV11-2 to TRBJ1-4, with unresolved D. Trimming took off 4 bases at V and 15 bases at J, with 18 bases between the two ends. The CDR3 contains 13 residues. CDR1 and CDR2 (germline): SGHAT, FQNNGV. DNA for the CDR3: TGTGCCAGCAGCTATGGACGGGCCCCTGCGGTGTTTTTT. This codes for CASSYGRAPAVFF. The full variable domain, its missing parts supplied by reference TRBV11-2 and TRBJ1-4, is EAGVAQSPRYKIIEKRQSVAFWCNPISGHATLYWYQQILGQGPKLLIQFQNNGVVDDSQLPKDRFSAERLKGVDSTLKIQPAKLEDSAVYLCASSYGRAPAVFFGSGTQLSVL.

This clonotype was observed a handful of times. The chain joins TRBV7-2 to TRBJ1-4; TRBD1 agrees at 7 bases. Trimming at V came to 1 base and at J to 7 bases, leaving 3 bases not matched to a gene. Per the germline V gene, CDR1 is SGHTA and CDR2 is FQGNSA. There are 14 residues in the CDR3. This CDR3 is CASSLDRGSEKLFF. The CDR3 DNA sequence: TGTGCCAGCAGCTTAGACAGGGGTAGTGAAAAACTGTTTTTT.